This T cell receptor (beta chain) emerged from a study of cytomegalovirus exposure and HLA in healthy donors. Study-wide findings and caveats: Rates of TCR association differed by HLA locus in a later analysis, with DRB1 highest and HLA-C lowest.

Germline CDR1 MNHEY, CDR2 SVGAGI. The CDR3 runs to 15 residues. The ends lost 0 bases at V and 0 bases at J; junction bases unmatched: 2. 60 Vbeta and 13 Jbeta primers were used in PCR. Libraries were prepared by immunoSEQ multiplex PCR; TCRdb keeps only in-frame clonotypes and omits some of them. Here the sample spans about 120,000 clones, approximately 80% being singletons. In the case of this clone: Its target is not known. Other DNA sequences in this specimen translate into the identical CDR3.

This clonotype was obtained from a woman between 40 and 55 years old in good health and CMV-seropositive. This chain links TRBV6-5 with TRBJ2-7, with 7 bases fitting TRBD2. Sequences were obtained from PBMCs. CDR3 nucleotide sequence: TGTGCCAGCAGTTACTCGTTAGCGGGCTCCTACGAGCAGTACTTC. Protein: CASSYSLAGSYEQYF.